What follows are 23 T cell receptor beta chains derived from one specimen sequenced in a study of blood T cells in healthy people across ages. PCR was performed a second time for 7 to 11 cycles using a sample-barcoded 5' primer and a J-beta primer mix. TCRdb processed the 5' RACE reads anew with MiXCR; each CDR3 protein has one entry. This table has some 1.5 million distinct CDR3 sequences, roughly 43% appearing once. The sequenced sample was blood. All receptors derive from a young woman in good health.

The V and J genes are TRBV7-2 and TRBJ2-1; D is unclear. This CDR3 region has 16 residues. The germline CDR1 and CDR2 sequences are SGHTA and FQGNSA. The germline V and J ends were trimmed by 4 bases and 1 base, with 14 bases remaining between them. CDR3 nucleotide sequence: TGTGCCAGCAGCTACCTTATCTATTGGTCCTACAATGAGCAGTTCTTC. Translated, it gives CASSYLIYWSYNEQFF. Combining the CDR3 with reference TRBV7-2 and TRBJ2-1 gives the whole variable domain GAGVSQSPSNKVTEKGKDVELRCDPISGHTALYWYRQSLGQGLEFLIYFQGNSAPDKSGLPSDRFSAERTGGSVSTLTIQRTQQEDSAVYLCASSYLIYWSYNEQFFGPGTRLTVL.

As concerns this clonotype: At one end, the junction sequence differs from germline, possibly due to a read error. The genes are TRBV7-7 and TRBJ2-1, with D uncertain. This CDR3 has 14 residues. The germline V gene has CDR1 SSHAT and CDR2 FNYEAQ (reference sequence). CDR3 region: CASSLGRLQETQFF. DNA of the CDR3: TGTGCTAGCAGCTTAGGCAGGCTGCAAGAGACCCAGTTCTTC.

The rearrangement joins TRBV7-2 to TRBJ2-1, with TRBD2 matching over 7 bases. Per germline, CDR1 SGHTA and CDR2 FQGNSA. This CDR3 comprises 14 residues. V dropped 1 base and J dropped 9; count of bases not matched to a gene: 6. In DNA form, the CDR3 reads TGTGCCAGCAGCTTAGAAGGACTAGTAGGTGAGCAGTTCTTC. Translation: CASSLEGLVGEQFF. Looking up the rest from reference TRBV7-2 and TRBJ2-1 gives the full variable domain: GAGVSQSPSNKVTEKGKDVELRCDPISGHTALYWYRQSLGQGLEFLIYFQGNSAPDKSGLPSDRFSAERTGGSVSTLTIQRTQQEDSAVYLCASSLEGLVGEQFFGPGTRLTVL.

This rearrangement joins TRBV7-9 to TRBJ1-2; no clear D. The CDR3 has 16 amino acids. In germline, CDR1 is SEHNR, CDR2 FQNEAQ (reference sequence). The ends were cut back, 1 base at V and 5 bases at J, with 17 bases in the middle. The CDR3 loop reads CASSLVGVGSLYGYTF. For the CDR3, the DNA is TGTGCCAGCAGCTTAGTCGGTGTAGGTAGCCTTTATGGCTACACCTTC. Full variable domain (rest looked up from reference TRBV7-9 and TRBJ1-2): DTGVSQNPRHKITKRGQNVTFRCDPISEHNRLYWYRQTLGQGPEFLTYFQNEAQLEKSRLLSDRFSAERPKGSFSTLEIQRTEQGDSAMYLCASSLVGVGSLYGYTFGSGTRLTVV.

The chain employs TRBV29-1 and TRBJ2-5; TRBD1 might be the D (5 bases). This CDR3 comprises 13 residues. Trimming pared 7 bases from V and 2 bases from J, leaving 14 bases between. Germline V CDR1 and CDR2: SQVTM, ANQGSEA. CDR3 sequence (DNA): TGCAGCGCGGACACAATAACACAAGAGACCCAGTACTTC. It specifies CSADTITQETQYF. Drawing the rest from reference TRBV29-1 and TRBJ2-5, the complete variable domain is SAVISQKPSRDICQRGTSLTIQCQVDSQVTMMFWYRQQPGQSLTLIATANQGSEATYESGFVIDKFPISRPNLTFSTLTVSNMSPEDSSIYLCSADTITQETQYFGPGTRLLVL.

About this clonotype: An end of the junction differs from the germline gene, which may be a read error. The V call is TRBV10-3, the J call TRBJ1-2; 8 positions agree with TRBD1. CDR3 length equals 14 residues. From germline, CDR1 is ENHRY and CDR2 SYGVKD. CDR3 DNA sequence: TGTGCCATCGGTGAGCAGGGGGCAATGTATGGCTACACCTTC. Its translation is CAIGEQGAMYGYTF.

V usage is TRBV20-1 and J usage is TRBJ1-2, with D uncertain. V was trimmed by 2 bases and J by 1 base, leaving 5 bases between them. CDR3 size: 12 residues. Germline CDR1 is DFQATT and CDR2 is SNEGSKA (reference sequence). CDR3 coding DNA: TGCAGTGCTAGACATCTTAACTATGGCTACACCTTC. This encodes CSARHLNYGYTF.

This clonotype turned up a few times. The chain carries TRBV7-2 and TRBJ1-1; 7 nucleotides line up with TRBD1. CDR3 length equals 17 residues. Germline trimming cut 4 bases from V and 4 bases from J; bases unmatched to any gene: 15. The germline V gene has CDR1 SGHTA and CDR2 FQGNSA. DNA for the CDR3: TGTGCCAGCAGCTGGGGACAGAGGGTTGGGCTGGGCACTGAAGCTTTCTTT. Translating gives CASSWGQRVGLGTEAFF.

The chain links TRBV18 to TRBJ2-4, with 10 nucleotides matching TRBD1. Germline values: CDR1 KGHSH, CDR2 LQKENI. V shed 4 bases, J shed 9 bases, and the junction held 9 bases outside the gene matches. This CDR3 is built from 15 residues. This chain's CDR3 is CASSLGTGENGIQYF. CDR3 bases: TGTGCCAGCTCACTCGGGACAGGGGAGAACGGCATTCAGTACTTC.

This clonotype showed up just a few times. The genes are TRBV12-3 or TRBV12-4 and TRBJ2-3; no firm D call. This CDR3 region has 15 residues. The V and J ends lost 3 bases and 0 bases respectively, with 10 bases between them. The CDR3: CASSFLGYSTDTQYF. CDR3 in DNA: TGTGCCAGCAGTTTTCTGGGGTATAGCACAGATACGCAGTATTTT.

This rearrangement joins TRBV6-2 or TRBV6-3 to TRBJ2-1, with D perhaps matching TRBD2 (5 bases). The germline V and J ends were trimmed by 8 bases and 0 bases, with 11 bases remaining between them. The CDR3 runs 14 residues. CDR1 MNHEY and CDR2 SVGEGT come from the germline V gene. The CDR3, as DNA: TGTGCCAGCGACCGGGGTAACTCCTACAATGAGCAGTTCTTC. Amino acid sequence: CASDRGNSYNEQFF.

This clonotype was seen once. The chain has TRBV4-3 and TRBJ2-7; 7 bases line up with TRBD1. Near its end, the DNA agrees better with TRBJ2-5, so the J call may be wrong. The germline V gene encodes CDR1 LGHNA and CDR2 YSLEER. The CDR3 contains 15 residues. CDR3 loop: CASSQERGPWETQYF. CDR3 coding DNA: TGCGCCAGCAGCCAAGAAAGGGGGCCATGGGAGACCCAGTACTTC.

CDR3 DNA: TGCAGCGGAGATACAGGGTTGTACAATGAGCAGTACTTC. Translated: CSGDTGLYNEQYF. The V call is TRBV29-1, the J call TRBJ2-1, with D possibly matching TRBD1 (6 bases). The J call may be wrong; the DNA end is better matched by TRBJ2-7. Germline-derived CDR1 and CDR2 are SQVTM and ANQGSEA. The length of the CDR3 is 13 residues.

Regarding this clonotype: Possible read error: a much larger clone is one base away. This chain uses TRBV5-1 with TRBJ2-1, with 7 positions matching TRBD2. CDR1 and CDR2 from the germline V gene are SGHRS and YFSETQ. The CDR3 runs to 15 residues. Here the CDR3 DNA reads TGCGCCAGCAGCTTTAGCGGGTTCTCCTGCAATGAGCAGTTCTTC. Encoded protein: CASSFSGFSCNEQFF.

This sequence joins TRBV9 and TRBJ1-2; no clear D gene. The length of the CDR3 is 16 residues. CDR1 is SGDLS, CDR2 YYNGEE, per germline. V gave up 4 bases and J gave up 7 bases, with 23 bases separating them. CDR3 in DNA: TGTGCCAGCAGCATCAACTCCCGGGCAGCCCTTGGTGGCTACACCTTC. This codes for CASSINSRAALGGYTF.

The chain uses TRBV9 and TRBJ1-2; D is perhaps TRBD1 (5 bases). The CDR3 is made up of 14 amino acids. The germline V gene encodes CDR1 SGDLS and CDR2 YYNGEE. V lost 0 bases to trimming and J lost 4 bases, with 10 bases between them. Here the CDR3 reads CASSVALGVYGYTF. DNA of the CDR3: TGTGCCAGCAGCGTAGCATTAGGGGTCTATGGCTACACCTTC.

The rearrangement uses TRBV6-1 and TRBJ2-5, with TRBD1 as a possible D gene (7 bases). The last part of the DNA fits TRBJ2-1 better; the J call may be wrong. Per the germline V gene, CDR1 is MNHNS and CDR2 is SASEGT. CDR3 size: 13 residues. The CDR3 DNA is TGTGCCAGCAGGCGGGACAGACAAGAGACCCAGTTCTTC. Its protein is CASRRDRQETQFF.

This chain uses TRBV30 with TRBJ1-4; tentatively, D is TRBD1 (6 bases). V lost 3 bases and J lost 9, with 20 bases in between. The CDR3 is made up of 15 amino acids. Per the germline V gene, CDR1 is GTSNPN and CDR2 is SVGIG (reference sequence). The CDR3 is CAWRPDGGRIKKLFF. DNA of the CDR3: TGTGCCTGGAGACCGGACGGGGGGCGCATAAAAAAACTGTTTTTT.

V and J are TRBV28 and TRBJ2-5; D could derive from TRBD1 or TRBD2 (5 bases each). Germline CDR1 MDHEN, CDR2 SYDVKM. The CDR3 is 17 residues long. V was trimmed by 3 bases and J by 0 bases, leaving 17 bases between them. In DNA form, the CDR3 reads TGTGCCAGCAGTTTTACCCTCAGGGACGGCAACCAAGAGACCCAGTACTTC. This encodes CASSFTLRDGNQETQYF.

This clonotype showed up just a few times. The J gene is TRBJ2-5, the V gene TRBV6-1, with 7 bases fitting TRBD1. The J call could be wrong; TRBJ2-7 is a better fit for the DNA end. There are 18 residues in the CDR3. Looked up from germline, CDR1 is MNHNS and CDR2 is SASEGT. CDR3 coding DNA: TGTGCCAGCAGTGAACTCGGCAGGGGGTACCCCGGGGCCTACGAGCAGTACTTC. Amino acids: CASSELGRGYPGAYEQYF.

This clonotype was recorded once. The genes are TRBV3-1 and TRBJ2-1; 8 nucleotides agree with TRBD2. Losses at the gene ends were 4 bases for V and 0 bases for J; bases not matched to a gene: 11. Germline values: CDR1 LGHDT, CDR2 YNNKEL (reference sequence). The CDR3 runs to 18 residues. Here the CDR3 DNA reads TGTGCCAGCAGCCTCACCTCTTCCGGGACTAGCTCCTACAATGAGCAGTTCTTC. Translated, it gives CASSLTSSGTSSYNEQFF.

In this sample, this clonotype turned up a few times. As DNA, the CDR3 is TGCGCCAGCAGCTTCCCGGATGGGGCCAACGTCCTGACTTTC. Its translation: CASSFPDGANVLTF. This chain joins TRBV5-1 and TRBJ2-6; D gene ambiguous. The CDR3 loop spans 14 amino acids. Germline CDR1 reads SGHRS; CDR2 reads YFSETQ. V was cut by 2 bases and J by 3 bases, with 6 bases left in between.

The V gene is TRBV9, the J gene TRBJ2-7; tentatively, D is TRBD1 or TRBD2 (6 bases each). This CDR3 comprises 16 residues. Germline V CDR1 and CDR2: SGDLS, YYNGEE. Trimming pared 0 bases from V and 0 bases from J, leaving 13 bases between. Here the CDR3 DNA reads TGTGCCAGCAGCGTAGATGGAGGGGGTAGCTCCTACGAGCAGTACTTC. Its protein product is CASSVDGGGSSYEQYF.